The 22 T cell receptor beta chains below all came from one sample that was sequenced in a study of T cell responses to AZD1222 COVID-19 vaccine. The method was immunoSEQ multiplex PCR; TCRdb's version includes in-frame clones alone and lacks a portion of them. The table shows under 120,000 clones, with roughly 85% occurring only once. The source material was peripheral blood, sampled 28 days after the second AZD1222 dose. These receptors originate from an adult who received the AZD1222 COVID-19 vaccine.

The rearrangement uses TRBV2 and TRBJ1-2; D is unresolved. The CDR3 is made up of 14 amino acids. In germline, CDR1 is SNHLY, CDR2 FYNNEI. V was shortened by 0 bases and J by 1 base, with 6 bases between the two germline ends. The chain's CDR3 is CASSEAPSNYGYTF. In DNA, the CDR3 is TGTGCCAGCAGTGAAGCGCCAAGTAACTATGGCTACACCTTC.

This clone was observed a single time. The rearrangement joins TRBV5-1 to TRBJ2-2; D ambiguous. Germline-derived CDR1 and CDR2 are SGHRS and YFSETQ. There are 12 residues in the CDR3. V was trimmed by 4 bases and J by 0 bases, leaving 1 base between them. CDR3 bases: TGCGCCAGCAGCGCGAACACCGGGGAGCTGTTTTTT. Protein: CASSANTGELFF.

The chain joins TRBV27 to TRBJ2-7; TRBD1 matches at 7 bases. V was pared by 5 bases and J by 3 bases, with 4 bases of the junction left unmatched. This CDR3 spans 13 amino acids. The V gene's germline CDR1 is MNHEY and CDR2 SMNVEV (reference sequence). The CDR3 protein is CASSRDSVYEQYF. The CDR3 region has the DNA TGTGCCAGCAGTAGGGACAGTGTCTACGAGCAGTACTTC.

This clone was seen a single time. This chain joins TRBV7-2 and TRBJ1-1; perhaps TRBD1 as D (5 bases). Germline V gene data show CDR1 as SGHTA and CDR2 as FQGNSA. Trimming removed 2 bases at V and 3 bases at J, with 7 bases between. CDR3 length: 13 residues. CDR3 coding DNA: TGTGCCAGCAGCTTAAGAGGGGACACTGAAGCTTTCTTT. It translates to CASSLRGDTEAFF.

The V and J genes are TRBV6-4 and TRBJ2-3; 9 bases align to TRBD1. Germline-derived CDR1 and CDR2 are MRHNA and SNTAGT. The CDR3 length is 17 residues. The junction had 10 bases not matched to a gene; V was cut back by 1 base and J by 5 bases. CDR3: CASSDLNGTGYGDTQYF. Written as DNA, the CDR3 is TGTGCCAGCAGTGACTTAAACGGGACAGGGTACGGAGATACGCAGTATTTT.

A few counts support this clone. This CDR3 is CASSGTSGSYEQYF. CDR3 nucleotides: TGTGCCAGCAGCGGTACTAGCGGGAGCTACGAGCAGTACTTC. V gene TRBV11-2 combines with J gene TRBJ2-7; TRBD2 matches at 11 bases. The germline gives CDR1 SGHAT, CDR2 FQNNGV. This CDR3 contains 14 residues. The V gene end was trimmed by 5 bases and the J gene end by 3 bases; junction bases not matched to a gene: 3. The variable domain in full, with the rest retrieved from reference TRBV11-2 and TRBJ2-7, is EAGVAQSPRYKIIEKRQSVAFWCNPISGHATLYWYQQILGQGPKLLIQFQNNGVVDDSQLPKDRFSAERLKGVDSTLKIQPAKLEDSAVYLCASSGTSGSYEQYFGPGTRLTVT.

The genes are TRBV28 and TRBJ2-7; the match to TRBD1 covers 7 bases. The germline V gene has CDR1 MDHEN and CDR2 SYDVKM. The V segment lost 2 bases and the J segment 1 base; nucleotides outside the gene matches: 2. The CDR3 has 14 amino acids. This CDR3 reads CASSLMGQSYEQYF. CDR3 coding DNA: TGTGCCAGCAGTTTAATGGGACAGTCCTACGAGCAGTACTTC.

This rearrangement joins TRBV5-5 to TRBJ1-2; 8 nucleotides line up with TRBD1. Germline V gene sequence: CDR1 SGHKS, CDR2 YYEKEE (reference sequence). V gave up 0 bases and J gave up 4 bases; unmatched junction bases: 5. This CDR3 has 15 residues. CDR3 protein: CASSLDWDRPYGYTF. For the CDR3, the DNA is TGTGCCAGCAGCTTGGATTGGGACAGGCCCTATGGCTACACCTTC.

This clone was observed a single time. The chain combines TRBV28 with TRBJ1-1; D is ambiguous. The CDR3 contains 11 residues. Trimming left V 7 bases short and J 7 bases short, with 10 bases between. Germline assignment: CDR1 MDHEN and CDR2 SYDVKM. The CDR3 DNA reads as TGTGCCAGCAAGCGGTTAGATGAAGCTTTCTTT. Amino acid sequence: CASKRLDEAFF. Full variable domain (rest looked up from reference TRBV28 and TRBJ1-1): DVKVTQSSRYLVKRTGEKVFLECVQDMDHENMFWYRQDPGLGLRLIYFSYDVKMKEKGDIPEGYSVSREKKERFSLILESASTNQTSMYLCASKRLDEAFFGQGTRLTVV.

This sequence joins TRBV10-3 and TRBJ2-5, with a possible D match to TRBD1 (5 bases). The V end was cut by 9 bases, the J end by 5 bases, with 16 bases between. The CDR3 runs to 13 residues. Germline V CDR1 and CDR2: ENHRY, SYGVKD. CDR3 in amino acids: CAMGPQGDETQYF. Written as DNA, the CDR3 is TGTGCCATGGGCCCCCAGGGTGACGAGACCCAGTACTTC.

In this sample, this clone turned up a few times. This sequence joins TRBV6-1 and TRBJ1-5; no clear D gene. V shed 0 bases and J shed 0 bases, with 12 bases lying between them. The CDR3 loop spans 17 amino acids. In germline, CDR1 is MNHNS, CDR2 SASEGT. The CDR3 is CASSEALGSYSNQPQHF. The CDR3 DNA follows: TGTGCCAGCAGTGAAGCCTTGGGTAGCTATAGCAATCAGCCCCAGCATTTT.

The gene calls are TRBV27 and TRBJ2-5, with 7 bases aligning to TRBD1. Germline values: CDR1 MNHEY, CDR2 SMNVEV (reference sequence). J lost 5 bases, V lost 5 bases, and 5 bases had no gene match. CDR3 length equals 13 residues. CDR3 nucleotide sequence: TGTGCCAGCAGTGTCAGGGGGTTGGAGACCCAGTACTTC. This sequence encodes CASSVRGLETQYF.

The sample holds one count of this clone. The chain carries TRBV5-6 and TRBJ2-5, with D maybe TRBD2 (5 bases). CDR3 length: 12 residues. Germline CDR1 SGHDT, CDR2 YYEEEE. V lost 4 bases and J 5 bases, leaving 9 bases between the germline ends. CDR3 region: CASSPRVETQYF. The CDR3, as DNA: TGTGCCAGCAGCCCGCGGGTTGAGACCCAGTACTTC.

The chain joins TRBV9 to TRBJ2-7; D unclear. Germline V lookup: CDR1 SGDLS, CDR2 YYNGEE. Trimming left V 4 bases short and J 4 bases short, with 18 bases between. There are 15 residues in the CDR3. The CDR3 here is CASSSSPGLEYEQYF. Here the CDR3 DNA reads TGTGCCAGCAGCTCCAGCCCGGGTCTAGAATACGAGCAGTACTTC.

The rearrangement links TRBV4-2 to TRBJ1-1; tentative D call: TRBD1 (5 bases). V shed 2 bases and J shed 1 base, with 20 bases lying between them. CDR3 length: 18 residues. Germline CDR1 is LGHNA and CDR2 is YNFKEQ. The CDR3 here is CASSQQLRTNGPNTEAFF. The CDR3 nucleotides are TGTGCCAGCAGCCAACAATTAAGGACAAACGGCCCGAACACTGAAGCTTTCTTT.

V and J are TRBV11-3 and TRBJ2-3; D is undetermined. The CDR3 consists of 14 residues. V lost 1 base to trimming and J lost 2 bases, with 7 bases between them. Germline V gene lookup returns CDR1 SGHNT and CDR2 YENEEA. As DNA, the CDR3 is TGTGCCAGCAGCTTAGGGCGGCTCACAGATACGCAGTATTTT. Its protein product is CASSLGRLTDTQYF. Full variable domain (rest looked up from reference TRBV11-3 and TRBJ2-3): EAGVVQSPRYKIIEKKQPVAFWCNPISGHNTLYWYLQNLGQGPELLIRYENEEAVDDSQLPKDRFSAERLKGVDSTLKIQPAELGDSAVYLCASSLGRLTDTQYFGPGTRLTVL.

The V and J genes are TRBV28 and TRBJ1-5; perhaps TRBD1 as D (5 bases). V was clipped by 3 bases and J by 7 bases, with 16 bases between them. Germline values: CDR1 MDHEN, CDR2 SYDVKM. The CDR3 loop spans 15 amino acids. The CDR3 protein is CASSFGGGVEQPQHF. The CDR3 DNA is TGTGCCAGCAGTTTCGGTGGGGGGGTCGAGCAGCCCCAGCATTTT.

As DNA, the CDR3 is TGTGCCAGCAGTTTTGAGGGGGCGTCGACTGAAGCTTTCTTT. Its translation: CASSFEGASTEAFF. The chain has TRBV27 and TRBJ1-1; 7 nucleotides align to TRBD1. V gave up 3 bases and J gave up 5 bases; unmatched junction bases: 6. The CDR3 loop spans 14 amino acids. Germline CDR1 reads MNHEY; CDR2 reads SMNVEV (reference sequence).

The gene calls are TRBV18 and TRBJ1-5, with D possibly TRBD1 on 5 matching bases. The ends were cut back, 6 bases at V and 2 bases at J, with 14 bases in the middle. Germline assignment: CDR1 KGHSH and CDR2 LQKENI. The CDR3 has 15 amino acids. CDR3 nucleotides: TGTGCCAGCTCGCCCGCAGGGTATGGCAATCAGCCCCAGCATTTT. Its protein is CASSPAGYGNQPQHF.

V is TRBV5-4 and J is TRBJ1-1; 8 positions match TRBD1. This CDR3 is built from 14 residues. Germline V gene lookup returns CDR1 SGHNT and CDR2 YYREEE (reference sequence). V was clipped by 2 bases and J by 3 bases; unmatched bases: 3. The CDR3 sequence is CASSFDRGYTEAFF. The CDR3 DNA is TGTGCCAGCAGCTTCGACAGGGGTTACACTGAAGCTTTCTTT.

The J gene is TRBJ1-1, the V gene TRBV5-3; D unclear. TRBV5-3 is placed among ORFs of uncertain function. The CDR3 is made up of 14 amino acids. V was trimmed by 4 bases and J by 2 bases, leaving 12 bases between them. CDR3 region: CARSGLGLNTEAFF. CDR3 DNA sequence: TGTGCCAGAAGCGGGCTGGGTCTAAACACTGAAGCTTTCTTT.

The chain links TRBV29-1 to TRBJ1-3; D is unclear. Trimming stripped 6 bases from V and 4 bases from J, with 7 bases between. The CDR3 loop spans 11 amino acids. The germline gives CDR1 SQVTM, CDR2 ANQGSEA. The CDR3 sequence is CSVETGNTIYF. The CDR3 region has the DNA TGCAGCGTCGAGACGGGAAACACCATATATTTT.